Presented here are 27 T cell receptor beta chains from one specimen sequenced in a study of long-term antiretroviral therapy in people with HIV. Researchers report immunoSEQ v3.0 was run at survey level. The repertoire was sequenced with immunoSEQ multiplex PCR; TCRdb's copy has only in-frame clones and lacks some. The profile shows some 40,000 clones, about 94% of them singletons. Source: unsorted PBMCs, taken around 9.2 years after starting antiretroviral therapy. The receptor set was obtained from a man between 25 and 39 years old with HIV.

This chain connects TRBV6-1 to TRBJ2-3; D is ambiguous. The V end was cut by 6 bases, the J end by 3 bases, with 13 bases between. Germline lookup yields CDR1 MNHNS and CDR2 SASEGT. This CDR3 has 14 amino acids. The CDR3 nucleotides are TGTGCCAGCAGCGTCGGATGGGCAACAGATACGCAGTATTTT. Its translation is CASSVGWATDTQYF.

V and J are TRBV29-1 and TRBJ1-2; the match to TRBD1 covers 7 bases. Germline V gives CDR1 SQVTM, CDR2 ANQGSEA. CDR3 length equals 13 residues. The V and J ends lost 6 bases and 4 bases, in that order; junction bases with no gene match: 8. The CDR3 spells CSVYRGPFYGYTF. In nucleotides, the CDR3 is TGCAGCGTCTACAGGGGCCCTTTCTATGGCTACACCTTC.

This chain's CDR3 is CASSFSAEAFF. Here the CDR3 DNA reads TGTGCCAGCAGCTTTTCGGCGGAAGCTTTCTTT. V gene TRBV7-9 combines with J gene TRBJ1-1; D uncertain. The CDR3 is 11 amino acids. Germline loops: CDR1 SEHNR, CDR2 FQNEAQ (reference sequence). Trimming removed 3 bases from V and 8 bases from J, with 7 bases in between.

This clone was counted a single time. The chain combines TRBV21-1 with TRBJ1-6. TRBV21-1 constitutes a pseudogene. The CDR3 covers 9 residues. CDR3 coding DNA: TGTGCCAGCGCCCCGGTAAACCACTTT. It is translated as CASAPVNHF.

The chain recombines TRBV5-4 with TRBJ2-1; TRBD2 might be the D (7 bases). The CDR3 consists of 17 residues. The germline CDR1 and CDR2 sequences are SGHNT and YYREEE (reference sequence). The ends were cut back, 2 bases at V and 6 bases at J, with 21 bases in the middle. The CDR3 region has the DNA TGTGCCAGCAGCTTTGGGACACCGGGACTATGGGGCAATGAGCAGTTCTTC. Its protein is CASSFGTPGLWGNEQFF.

Regarding this clone: The junction and the germline gene differ at one end; a read error may be behind it. The V and J genes are TRBV27 and TRBJ2-1; D uncertain. The CDR3 loop spans 13 amino acids. Germline V lookup: CDR1 MNHEY, CDR2 SMNVEV (reference sequence). The DNA of the CDR3 is TGTGCCAGCAGTTTAAGGTCTTACAGTGAGCAGTTCTTC. Protein sequence: CASSLRSYSEQFF.

The genes are TRBV6-1 and TRBJ2-3, with 13 nucleotides matching TRBD2. The CDR3 is 17 residues long. The J segment lost 3 bases and the V segment lost 2 bases, leaving 5 bases of the junction unmatched. Germline CDR1 and CDR2: MNHNS and SASEGT. The CDR3 DNA sequence: TGTGCCAGCAGTGAAAGACTAGCGGGGGGAGAGACAGATACGCAGTATTTT. This gives the protein CASSERLAGGETDTQYF.

This sequence joins TRBV6-6 and TRBJ1-1; D gene unclear. CDR1 and CDR2 from the germline V gene are MNHNY and SVGAGI (reference sequence). The CDR3 extends over 16 amino acids. Trimming took 6 bases from V and 1 from J, leaving 18 bases between them. The CDR3 spells CASRLAAADRNTEAFF. CDR3 coding DNA: TGTGCCAGCAGGCTGGCCGCGGCCGATAGGAACACTGAAGCTTTCTTT.

The chain is built from TRBV20-1 and TRBJ1-4; unclear D gene. Germline V gene sequence: CDR1 DFQATT, CDR2 SNEGSKA (reference sequence). Trimming left V 5 bases short and J 8 bases short, with 9 bases between. CDR3 size: 11 residues. The CDR3 reads CSAVALEKLFF. The CDR3 DNA is TGCAGTGCTGTAGCCTTAGAAAAACTGTTTTTT.

The V and J genes are TRBV5-4 and TRBJ2-1, with D possibly called TRBD1 or TRBD2 (5 bases each). Trimming stripped 2 bases from V and 5 bases from J, with 14 bases between. CDR3 length equals 15 residues. The germline V gene encodes CDR1 SGHNT and CDR2 YYREEE (reference sequence). The CDR3 sequence is CASSLSSGPDNEQFF. The CDR3 region has the DNA TGTGCCAGCAGCTTATCCTCGGGACCTGACAATGAGCAGTTCTTC.

This clone has more than one count but fewer than ten. The chain employs TRBV5-1 and TRBJ1-1, with a weak D call TRBD1 (5 bases). The germline gives CDR1 SGHRS, CDR2 YFSETQ. The ends were cut back, 2 bases at V and 4 bases at J, with 9 bases in the middle. The CDR3 has 13 amino acids. CDR3 amino acids: CASSFGGATEAFF. CDR3 sequence (DNA): TGCGCCAGCAGCTTCGGAGGGGCCACTGAAGCTTTCTTT.

Only one count was recorded for this clone. The chain uses TRBV30 and TRBJ1-1, with TRBD1 matching 9 bases. This CDR3 region has 19 residues. V trimming: 2 bases; J trimming: 5 bases; junction bases outside the gene matches: 21. The germline CDR1 and CDR2 sequences are GTSNPN and SVGIG (reference sequence). The CDR3 sequence: CAWSSSRSDRGGPGTEAFF. The CDR3, as DNA: TGTGCCTGGAGTTCTAGTAGATCGGACAGGGGTGGGCCGGGAACTGAAGCTTTCTTT.

The chain combines TRBV5-1 with TRBJ1-4; possibly TRBD1 for D (5 bases). The germline V and J ends were trimmed by 1 base and 3 bases, with 13 bases remaining between them. Germline-derived CDR1 and CDR2 are SGHRS and YFSETQ. This CDR3 is built from 16 residues. The CDR3 nucleotides are TGCGCCAGCAGCTTGAATCCAGGGACTTCTAATGAAAAACTGTTTTTT. Translation gives CASSLNPGTSNEKLFF. The full variable domain, with the rest looked up from reference TRBV5-1 and TRBJ1-4, is KAGVTQTPRYLIKTRGQQVTLSCSPISGHRSVSWYQQTPGQGLQFLFEYFSETQRNKGNFPGRFSGRQFSNSRSEMNVSTLELGDSALYLCASSLNPGTSNEKLFFGSGTQLSVL.

CDR3 sequence reads: CASSGGAYNEQFF. The CDR3 DNA reads TGTGCCAGCTCAGGGGGCGCCTACAATGAGCAGTTCTTC. The rearrangement uses TRBV28 and TRBJ2-1; 8 bases line up with TRBD1. Unmatched junction bases numbered 2, after V lost 8 bases and J lost 2 bases. The CDR3 extends over 13 amino acids. Germline V lookup: CDR1 MDHEN, CDR2 SYDVKM.

The V call is TRBV7-9, the J call TRBJ1-1; 10 positions agree with TRBD1. The germline V gene has CDR1 SEHNR and CDR2 FQNEAQ (reference sequence). V shed 10 bases, J shed 3 bases, and the junction held 14 bases outside the gene matches. This CDR3 is built from 16 residues. Here the CDR3 DNA reads TGTGCCATCCTACCCTCCTGGGACAGGGGAGACACTGAAGCTTTCTTT. Protein: CAILPSWDRGDTEAFF.

This sequence joins TRBV18 and TRBJ2-5; D gene uncertain. Germline V lookup: CDR1 KGHSH, CDR2 LQKENI. This CDR3 is 17 amino acids long. Trimming pared 1 base from V and 1 base from J, leaving 16 bases between. The CDR3 DNA reads TGTGCCAGCTCACCACAGGAAACAGCGAATACCCAAGAGACCCAGTACTTC. As protein: CASSPQETANTQETQYF.

This chain uses TRBV6-1 with TRBJ2-6; TRBD1 matches at 7 bases. This CDR3 comprises 15 residues. CDR1 and CDR2 from the germline V gene are MNHNS and SASEGT. V trimming: 5 bases; J trimming: 0 bases; junction bases outside the gene matches: 1. CDR3 amino acids: CASSRDSSGANVLTF. The CDR3 DNA is TGTGCCAGCAGTCGGGACAGCTCTGGGGCCAACGTCCTGACTTTC.

The chain employs TRBV18 and TRBJ1-1; D uncertain. Trimming removed 6 bases from V and 1 base from J, with 12 bases in between. The CDR3 spans 14 residues. Germline values: CDR1 KGHSH, CDR2 LQKENI. CDR3 in amino acids: CASSPGDPNTEAFF. The DNA of the CDR3 is TGTGCCAGCTCCCCGGGAGATCCGAACACTGAAGCTTTCTTT.

This clone has just a few counts. CDR3 amino acids: CASSSTDNYGYTF. CDR3 DNA sequence: TGTGCCAGCAGCTCGACTGATAACTATGGCTACACCTTC. This chain joins TRBV5-5 and TRBJ1-2, with D uncertain. This CDR3 contains 13 residues. Germline-derived CDR1 and CDR2 are SGHKS and YYEKEE (reference sequence). Trimming stripped 3 bases from V and 1 base from J, with 7 bases between.

The chain links TRBV6-1 to TRBJ2-7; 8 positions match TRBD1. The CDR3 sequence is 13 residues long. The V gene's germline CDR1 is MNHNS and CDR2 SASEGT. V was pared by 5 bases and J by 6 bases, with 6 bases of the junction left unmatched. The CDR3 DNA is TGTGCCAGCAGTTGGGACAGGCCAACCGAGCAGTACGTC. The encoded protein is CASSWDRPTEQYV.

The chain recombines TRBV9 with TRBJ1-1, with D unresolved. In germline, CDR1 is SGDLS, CDR2 YYNGEE. The length of the CDR3 is 15 residues. Trimming cost V 0 bases and J 0 bases, with 9 bases left between them. CDR3 in amino acids: CASSVEVRLNTEAFF. The CDR3 DNA reads TGTGCCAGCAGCGTAGAGGTCAGATTGAACACTGAAGCTTTCTTT. The complete variable domain, with remaining parts taken from reference TRBV9 and TRBJ1-1, reads DSGVTQTPKHLITATGQRVTLRCSPRSGDLSVYWYQQSLDQGLQFLIQYYNGEERAKGNILERFSAQQFPDLHSELNLSSLELGDSALYFCASSVEVRLNTEAFFGQGTRLTVV.

The CDR3 nucleotides are TGTGCCAGCAGCCTAACCGTGACAGGGCTAAGGTTCTTC. This sequence encodes CASSLTVTGLRFF. The rearrangement links TRBV2 to TRBJ2-1; 7 positions match TRBD1. The germline V gene has CDR1 SNHLY and CDR2 FYNNEI. V lost 6 bases, J lost 15 bases, and 14 bases stayed unmatched. The CDR3 length is 13 residues. Based on the CDR3 plus reference TRBV2 and TRBJ2-1, the full variable domain is EPEVTQTPSHQVTQMGQEVILRCVPISNHLYFYWYRQILGQKVEFLVSFYNNEISEKSEIFDDQFSVERPDGSNFTLKIRSTKLEDSAMYFCASSLTVTGLRFFGPGTRLTVL.

The chain is built from TRBV2 and TRBJ2-1; no reliable D call. The germline V and J ends were trimmed by 5 bases and 7 bases, with 9 bases remaining between them. CDR3 length: 12 residues. CDR1 is SNHLY, CDR2 FYNNEI, per germline. CDR3 sequence (DNA): TGTGCCAGCAGTAGGGTGTCTAATGAGCAGTTCTTC. This gives the protein CASSRVSNEQFF.

The CDR3 DNA reads as TGTGCCATCAGGGGGGGTACTGGCACCGGGGAGCTGTTTTTT. Amino acid sequence: CAIRGGTGTGELFF. The chain is built from TRBV10-3 and TRBJ2-2, with D perhaps TRBD2 (6 bases). The CDR3 covers 14 residues. V was clipped by 6 bases and J by 4 bases, with 12 bases between them. CDR1 and CDR2 (germline): ENHRY, SYGVKD.

This clone was recorded once. DNA for the CDR3: TGTGCCAGCAGTGTAGCGGGGGGCACAGATACGCAGTATTTT. Translating it yields CASSVAGGTDTQYF. This chain uses TRBV2 with TRBJ2-3; 9 bases align to TRBD2. With 4 bases clipped from V and 1 base from J, the junction kept 0 bases outside the gene matches. Germline CDR1 is SNHLY and CDR2 is FYNNEI. The CDR3 has 14 residues.

The chain employs TRBV13 and TRBJ2-3, with D possibly matching TRBD2 (5 bases). V was clipped by 10 bases and J by 6 bases, with 14 bases between them. This CDR3 spans 12 amino acids. CDR1 and CDR2 from the germline V gene are PRHDT and FYEKMQ (reference sequence). CDR3 protein: CATRAGGDTQYF. Here the CDR3 DNA reads TGTGCCACCCGGGCGGGCGGGGATACGCAGTATTTT.

The J gene is TRBJ2-2, the V gene TRBV11-3; D is uncertain. V was trimmed by 1 base and J by 5 bases, leaving 5 bases between them. The CDR3 contains 13 residues. The germline V gene encodes CDR1 SGHNT and CDR2 YENEEA. CDR3: CASSLVPTGELFF. CDR3 DNA: TGTGCCAGCAGCTTAGTACCGACCGGGGAGCTGTTTTTT.